The clone carrying this T cell receptor (beta chain) showed up just a few times. The data belong to a study of HIV-infected patients and healthy controls. TCRdb redid the calling of the 5' RACE reads with MiXCR, one entry per CDR3 protein. The sample holds roughly 70,000 distinct CDR3 sequences, approximately 16% seen once. Trimming at V came to 7 bases and at J to 0 bases, leaving 6 bases not matched to a gene. The CDR3 consists of 16 residues. Sequencing was performed on CD4+ T cells from blood. The clonotype comes from a human donor in good health. The chain joins TRBV12-3 or TRBV12-4 to TRBJ2-3; 11 bases agree with TRBD2. CDR3 nucleotides: TGTGCCAGCAAACTAGCGGGGGAAGCTAGCACAGATACGCAGTATTTT. It yields the protein CASKLAGEASTDTQYF.